Detailed here is one TCR beta chain. This record belongs to a study of cytomegalovirus exposure and HLA in healthy donors. Both 60 Vbeta primers and 13 Jbeta primers went into the PCR. The data were produced by immunoSEQ multiplex PCR, yet TCRdb's version contains in-frame clones alone and is incomplete. In all, the sample yields around 100,000 clones. Germline V gene sequence: CDR1 ENHRY, CDR2 SYGVKD. The CDR3 extends over 14 amino acids. Trimming removed 4 bases at V and 4 bases at J, with 11 bases between. This rearrangement joins TRBV10-3 to TRBJ1-5; TRBD1 is a possible D gene (5 bases). This receptor was obtained from a man in his forties in good health and CMV-seronegative. Sequencing input: PBMCs. As DNA, the CDR3 is TGTGCCATCAGTGTCTCTGGGGGGAATCAGCCCCAGCATTTT. Translation: CAISVSGGNQPQHF.